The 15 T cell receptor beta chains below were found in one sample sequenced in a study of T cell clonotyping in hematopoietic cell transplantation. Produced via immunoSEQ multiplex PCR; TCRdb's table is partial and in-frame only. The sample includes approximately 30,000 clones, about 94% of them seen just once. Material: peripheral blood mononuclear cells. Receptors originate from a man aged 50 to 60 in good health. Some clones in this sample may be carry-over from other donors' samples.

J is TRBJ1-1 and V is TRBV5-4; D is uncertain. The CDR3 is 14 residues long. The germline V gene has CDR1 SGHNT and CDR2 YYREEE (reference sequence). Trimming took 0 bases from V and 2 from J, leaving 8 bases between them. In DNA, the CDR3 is TGTGCCAGCAGCTTGGCCGGGTTTAACACTGAAGCTTTCTTT. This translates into CASSLAGFNTEAFF.

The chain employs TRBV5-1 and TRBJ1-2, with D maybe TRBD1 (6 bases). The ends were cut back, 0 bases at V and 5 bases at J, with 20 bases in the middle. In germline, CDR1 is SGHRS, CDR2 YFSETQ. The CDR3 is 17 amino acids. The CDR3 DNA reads TGCGCCAGCAGCTTGGTAGGGGGGCGCGATGGAAGTTATGGCTACACCTTC. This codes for CASSLVGGRDGSYGYTF.

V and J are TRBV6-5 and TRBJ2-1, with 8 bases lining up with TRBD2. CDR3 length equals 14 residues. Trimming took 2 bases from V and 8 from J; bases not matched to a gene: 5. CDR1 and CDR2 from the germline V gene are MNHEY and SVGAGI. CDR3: CASSYQRGFYEQFF. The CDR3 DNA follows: TGTGCCAGCAGTTACCAGCGGGGGTTTTATGAGCAGTTCTTC.

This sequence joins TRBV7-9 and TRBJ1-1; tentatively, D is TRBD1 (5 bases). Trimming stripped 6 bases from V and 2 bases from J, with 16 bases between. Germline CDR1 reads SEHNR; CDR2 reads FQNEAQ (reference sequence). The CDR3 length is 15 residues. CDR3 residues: CASSYQIDSNTEAFF. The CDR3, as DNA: TGTGCCAGCAGTTATCAAATTGACAGTAACACTGAAGCTTTCTTT.

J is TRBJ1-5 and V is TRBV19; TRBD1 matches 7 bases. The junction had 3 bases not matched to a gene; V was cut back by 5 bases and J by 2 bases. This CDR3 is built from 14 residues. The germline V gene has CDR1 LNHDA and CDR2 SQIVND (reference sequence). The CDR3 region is CASSVGQGNQPQHF. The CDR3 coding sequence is TGTGCCAGTAGTGTTGGACAGGGCAATCAGCCCCAGCATTTT.

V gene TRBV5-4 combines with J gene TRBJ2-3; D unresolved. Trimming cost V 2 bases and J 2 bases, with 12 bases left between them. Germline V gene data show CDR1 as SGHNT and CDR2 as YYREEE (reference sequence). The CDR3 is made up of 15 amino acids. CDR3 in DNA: TGTGCCAGCAGCTTCCAGGCCGTTTCCACAGATACGCAGTATTTT. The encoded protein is CASSFQAVSTDTQYF.

CDR3 amino acids: CASSVREGMNTEAFF. The DNA for the CDR3 is TGTGCCAGCAGCGTCCGGGAGGGCATGAACACTGAAGCTTTCTTT. V usage is TRBV7-6 and J usage is TRBJ1-1; the D is unclear. V was clipped by 5 bases and J by 0 bases, with 13 bases between them. This CDR3 is 15 amino acids long. The germline gives CDR1 SGHVS, CDR2 FNYEAQ.

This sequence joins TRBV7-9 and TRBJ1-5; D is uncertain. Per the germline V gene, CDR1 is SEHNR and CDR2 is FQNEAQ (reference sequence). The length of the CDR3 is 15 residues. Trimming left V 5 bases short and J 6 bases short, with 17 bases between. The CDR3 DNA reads TGTGCCAGCAGCCCCGAGTCAGACCCCGCTCAGCCCCAGCATTTT. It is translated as CASSPESDPAQPQHF.

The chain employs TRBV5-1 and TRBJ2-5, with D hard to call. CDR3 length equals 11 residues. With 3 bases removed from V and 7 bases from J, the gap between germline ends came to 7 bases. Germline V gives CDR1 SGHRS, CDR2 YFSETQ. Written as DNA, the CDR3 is TGCGCCAGCAGCTCGACCCGGACCCAGTACTTC. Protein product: CASSSTRTQYF.

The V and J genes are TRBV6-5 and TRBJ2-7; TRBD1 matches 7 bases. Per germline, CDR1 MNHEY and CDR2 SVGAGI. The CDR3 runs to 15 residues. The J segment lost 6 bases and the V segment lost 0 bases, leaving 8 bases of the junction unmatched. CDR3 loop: CASSYSNTGVGEQYF. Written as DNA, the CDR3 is TGTGCCAGCAGTTACTCCAATACAGGGGTCGGCGAGCAGTACTTC.

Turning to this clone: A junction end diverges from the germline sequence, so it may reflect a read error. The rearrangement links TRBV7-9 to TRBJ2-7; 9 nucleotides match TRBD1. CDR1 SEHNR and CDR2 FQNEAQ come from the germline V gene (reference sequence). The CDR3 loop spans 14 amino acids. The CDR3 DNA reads TGTGTCAGCACCGTAGGACAGGGGCCCCACGAGCAGTACTTC. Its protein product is CVSTVGQGPHEQYF.

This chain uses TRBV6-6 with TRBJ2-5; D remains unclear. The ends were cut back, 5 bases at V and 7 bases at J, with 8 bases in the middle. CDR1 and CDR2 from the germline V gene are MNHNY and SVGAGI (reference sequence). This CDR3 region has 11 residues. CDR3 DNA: TGTGCCAGCAGTCAGAAGGTGACCCAGTACTTC. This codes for CASSQKVTQYF.

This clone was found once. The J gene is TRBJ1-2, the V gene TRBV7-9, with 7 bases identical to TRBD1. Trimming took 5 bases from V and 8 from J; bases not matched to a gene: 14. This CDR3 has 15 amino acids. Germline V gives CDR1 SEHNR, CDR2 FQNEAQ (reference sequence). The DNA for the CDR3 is TGTGCCAGCAGCCTAATGACAGGGAACCAAGCGGGCTACACCTTC. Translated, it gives CASSLMTGNQAGYTF.

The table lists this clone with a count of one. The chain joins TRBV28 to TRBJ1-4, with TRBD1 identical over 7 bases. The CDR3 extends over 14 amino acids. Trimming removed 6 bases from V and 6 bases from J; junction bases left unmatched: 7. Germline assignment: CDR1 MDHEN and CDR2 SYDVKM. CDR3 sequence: CASRSTGYYEKLFF. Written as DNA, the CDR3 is TGTGCCAGCAGATCGACAGGGTATTATGAAAAACTGTTTTTT.

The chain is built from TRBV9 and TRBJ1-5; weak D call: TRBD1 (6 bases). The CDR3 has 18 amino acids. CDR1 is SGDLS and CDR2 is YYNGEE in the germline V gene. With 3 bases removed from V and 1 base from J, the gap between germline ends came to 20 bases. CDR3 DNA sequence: TGTGCCAGCAGCGGAGGGGGGAGCAGCCTAGGAAGCAATCAGCCCCAGCATTTT. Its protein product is CASSGGGSSLGSNQPQHF.